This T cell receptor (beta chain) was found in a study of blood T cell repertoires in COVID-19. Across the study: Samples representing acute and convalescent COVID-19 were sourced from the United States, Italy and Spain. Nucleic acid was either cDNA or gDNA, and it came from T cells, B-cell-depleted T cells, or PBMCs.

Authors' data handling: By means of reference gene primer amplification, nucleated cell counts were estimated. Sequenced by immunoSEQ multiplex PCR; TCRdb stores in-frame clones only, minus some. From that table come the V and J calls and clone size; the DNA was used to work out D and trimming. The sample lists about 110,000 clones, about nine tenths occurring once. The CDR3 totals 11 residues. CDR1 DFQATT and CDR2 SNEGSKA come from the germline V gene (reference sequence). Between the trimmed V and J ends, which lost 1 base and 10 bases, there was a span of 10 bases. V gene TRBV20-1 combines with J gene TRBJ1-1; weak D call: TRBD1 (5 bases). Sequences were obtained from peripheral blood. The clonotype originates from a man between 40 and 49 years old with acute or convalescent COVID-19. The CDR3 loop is CSARVARGAFF. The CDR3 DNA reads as TGCAGTGCTAGAGTGGCTAGGGGAGCTTTCTTT.